Below, 10 T cell receptor beta chains from the same sample are listed, as sequenced in a study of cytomegalovirus exposure and HLA in healthy donors. PCR primers comprised 60 Vbeta and 13 Jbeta primers. Repertoires were generated with immunoSEQ multiplex PCR, while TCRdb's copy carries only in-frame clones and drops some. Of about 80,000 clones in the sample, over 75% were seen once. Sequenced sample: PBMCs. These receptors originate from a man aged 45-65 years in good health and CMV-seronegative.

CDR3 amino acids: CASTLGYEQYF. Written as DNA, the CDR3 is TGTGCCAGCACCCTCGGCTACGAGCAGTACTTC. The rearrangement links TRBV2 to TRBJ2-7, with D unclear. CDR1 SNHLY and CDR2 FYNNEI come from the germline V gene. The CDR3 runs to 11 residues. V shed 7 bases and J shed 3 bases, with 7 bases lying between them.

This chain connects TRBV2 to TRBJ2-2, with a tentative D call TRBD1 (5 bases). The germline gives CDR1 SNHLY, CDR2 FYNNEI. Trimming shortened V by 5 bases and J by 6 bases, and 10 bases separated the two germline ends. The CDR3 is 13 residues long. CDR3: CASSLQGSGELFF. The DNA for the CDR3 is TGTGCCAGCAGTCTGCAGGGATCCGGGGAGCTGTTTTTT. Full variable domain (rest looked up from reference TRBV2 and TRBJ2-2): EPEVTQTPSHQVTQMGQEVILRCVPISNHLYFYWYRQILGQKVEFLVSFYNNEISEKSEIFDDQFSVERPDGSNFTLKIRSTKLEDSAMYFCASSLQGSGELFFGEGSRLTVL.

The chain joins TRBV18 to TRBJ2-7; maybe TRBD1 (5 bases). The CDR3 sequence is 12 residues long. V lost 4 bases and J 4 bases, leaving 8 bases between the germline ends. The germline CDR1 and CDR2 sequences are KGHSH and LQKENI. The CDR3 region has the DNA TGTGCCAGCTCACAAACAGGTTACGAGCAGTACTTC. Its translation is CASSQTGYEQYF.

The J gene is TRBJ2-1, the V gene TRBV11-2; TRBD2 aligns across 7 bases. The length of the CDR3 is 18 residues. V was clipped by 1 base and J by 1 base; unmatched bases: 10. Germline V gene data show CDR1 as SGHAT and CDR2 as FQNNGV. Here the CDR3 DNA reads TGTGCCAGCAGCTTAGGGACTAGATCTGTAAGGTCCTACAATGAGCAGTTCTTC. It yields the protein CASSLGTRSVRSYNEQFF.

This clone was found a few times. The chain joins TRBV30 to TRBJ2-6; 8 positions match TRBD1. The trim removed 0 bases at V and 0 bases at J, leaving 4 bases unmatched. CDR3 length: 17 residues. Germline loops: CDR1 GTSNPN, CDR2 SVGIG (reference sequence). The CDR3 reads CAWSVAGGVSGANVLTF. In DNA form, the CDR3 reads TGTGCCTGGAGTGTAGCAGGGGGCGTCTCTGGGGCCAACGTCCTGACTTTC.

Here the CDR3 DNA reads TGTGCCATCAGTGAGTCAAACCGGGACAGCTATGGCTACACCTTC. Translation gives CAISESNRDSYGYTF. V usage is TRBV10-3 and J usage is TRBJ1-2; 7 bases line up with TRBD1. V shed 0 bases and J 4 bases; nucleotides not matched to a gene: 5. This CDR3 region has 15 residues. In germline, CDR1 is ENHRY, CDR2 SYGVKD.

The chain couples TRBV5-4 to TRBJ2-3; 8 bases line up with TRBD2. This CDR3 region has 14 residues. Germline V gene sequence: CDR1 SGHNT, CDR2 YYREEE (reference sequence). Trimming at V came to 3 bases and at J to 4 bases, leaving 4 bases not matched to a gene. CDR3 DNA sequence: TGTGCCAGCAGCTCCGGGGGGGGCCCAGATACGCAGTATTTT. Its protein is CASSSGGGPDTQYF.

This clone was picked up a small number of times. The rearrangement links TRBV4-2 to TRBJ1-2; no firm D call. Trimming cost V 1 base and J 6 bases, with 6 bases left between them. Germline V gene lookup returns CDR1 LGHNA and CDR2 YNFKEQ. CDR3 length: 12 residues. The CDR3: CASSQGADGYTF. The CDR3 DNA is TGTGCCAGCAGCCAAGGGGCTGATGGCTACACCTTC.

This chain joins TRBV2 and TRBJ1-6; D is uncertain. Trimming stripped 8 bases from V and 9 bases from J, with 17 bases between. The CDR3 runs 14 residues. In germline, CDR1 is SNHLY, CDR2 FYNNEI. CDR3 bases: TGTGCCAGCGGGGAGACGGCGGTAGGTTCACCCCTCCACTTT. Its protein is CASGETAVGSPLHF. Filled out from reference TRBV2 and TRBJ1-6, the complete variable domain reads EPEVTQTPSHQVTQMGQEVILRCVPISNHLYFYWYRQILGQKVEFLVSFYNNEISEKSEIFDDQFSVERPDGSNFTLKIRSTKLEDSAMYFCASGETAVGSPLHFGNGTRLTVT.

J is TRBJ2-3 and V is TRBV28, with D unclear. The CDR3 length is 12 residues. Trimming stripped 7 bases from V and 2 bases from J, with 7 bases between. Looked up from germline, CDR1 is MDHEN and CDR2 is SYDVKM. The CDR3 spells CASNTNTDTQYF. The CDR3 DNA sequence: TGTGCCAGCAACACGAACACAGATACGCAGTATTTT.